One sample yielded the 24 T cell receptor beta chains listed below, sequenced in a study of breast tumors, draining lymph nodes, adjacent tissues. Using its own MiXCR run on the multiplex PCR reads, TCRdb lists one record per CDR3 protein. The sample has about 180,000 distinct CDR3 sequences, roughly 30% seen once; the top ten hold about 4.5%. Breast cancer patients provided tissue from their axillary draining lymph nodes. Input material: axillary lymph node tissue. The receptors derive from a female donor with breast cancer. Some clones in this sample may be carry-over from other donors' samples.

The table lists this clonotype with many counts. The CDR3, as DNA: TGCAGTGCTAGAGATCCGGCGGGGCCATACAATGAGCAGTTCTTC. This sequence encodes CSARDPAGPYNEQFF. The rearrangement links TRBV20-1 to TRBJ2-1, with D perhaps TRBD2 (6 bases). This CDR3 comprises 15 residues. V was pared by 0 bases and J by 4 bases, with 13 bases between. CDR1 and CDR2 from the germline V gene are DFQATT and SNEGSKA (reference sequence).

This clonotype was counted at least ten times. This chain links TRBV7-2 with TRBJ1-2, with a possible D match to TRBD1 (6 bases). The germline CDR1 and CDR2 sequences are SGHTA and FQGNSA. Trimming took off 0 bases at V and 1 base at J, with 12 bases between the two ends. The CDR3 covers 16 residues. CDR3 sequence reads: CASSLAGAGFNYGYTF. For the CDR3, the DNA is TGTGCCAGCAGCTTAGCGGGGGCAGGGTTTAACTATGGCTACACCTTC.

V gene TRBV11-3 combines with J gene TRBJ2-5; TRBD2 might be the D (6 bases). The CDR3 sequence is 16 residues long. In germline, CDR1 is SGHNT, CDR2 YENEEA. V lost 5 bases to trimming and J lost 1 base, with 17 bases between them. CDR3 DNA: TGTGCCAGCAGCCCACTGGCGGGGCCCGTCCAAGAGACCCAGTACTTC. It specifies CASSPLAGPVQETQYF.

The V gene is TRBV9, the J gene TRBJ2-3, with 8 bases that match TRBD2. This CDR3 comprises 15 residues. J was trimmed by 6 bases and V by 7 bases; bases with no gene match: 13. The germline V gene has CDR1 SGDLS and CDR2 YYNGEE. CDR3 sequence: CASGHSSGGSDTQYF. In DNA, the CDR3 is TGTGCCAGCGGCCATTCCTCGGGGGGGAGCGATACGCAGTATTTT.

This clonotype was observed at least ten times. This rearrangement joins TRBV5-1 to TRBJ2-7; 10 nucleotides align to TRBD1. V gave up 4 bases and J gave up 5 bases; unmatched junction bases: 6. Germline CDR1 reads SGHRS; CDR2 reads YFSETQ. The CDR3 is 14 residues long. DNA for the CDR3: TGCGCCAGCAGCCCGGGGACAGGGGACGACGAGCAGTACTTC. Translating it yields CASSPGTGDDEQYF. Drawing the rest from reference TRBV5-1 and TRBJ2-7, the complete variable domain is KAGVTQTPRYLIKTRGQQVTLSCSPISGHRSVSWYQQTPGQGLQFLFEYFSETQRNKGNFPGRFSGRQFSNSRSEMNVSTLELGDSALYLCASSPGTGDDEQYFGPGTRLTVT.

The rearrangement joins TRBV10-3 to TRBJ1-1; D gene ambiguous. Germline CDR1 is ENHRY and CDR2 is SYGVKD. The CDR3 has 14 residues. With 3 bases removed from V and 3 bases from J, the gap between germline ends came to 11 bases. The CDR3 is CAISDTGRHTEAFF. The CDR3 nucleotides read TGTGCCATCAGTGATACCGGGAGGCACACTGAAGCTTTCTTT.

This clonotype was found many times. V is TRBV19 and J is TRBJ2-3, with 13 bases aligning to TRBD2. The CDR3 runs 17 residues. Germline CDR1 is LNHDA and CDR2 is SQIVND (reference sequence). Trimming cost V 3 bases and J 3 bases; bases outside gene matches: 6. The CDR3 spells CASSISGLAGSTDTQYF. CDR3 nucleotides: TGTGCCAGTAGTATTTCGGGACTAGCGGGATCTACAGATACGCAGTATTTT. Full variable domain (rest looked up from reference TRBV19 and TRBJ2-3): DGGITQSPKYLFRKEGQNVTLSCEQNLNHDAMYWYRQDPGQGLRLIYYSQIVNDFQKGDIAEGYSVSREKKESFPLTVTSAQKNPTAFYLCASSISGLAGSTDTQYFGPGTRLTVL.

On this clonotype: A much larger clone differs by one base, so this may be a read error. This chain links TRBV10-3 with TRBJ2-7; D gene uncertain. The CDR3 consists of 12 residues. Per the germline V gene, CDR1 is ENHRY and CDR2 is SYGVKD. CDR3 DNA: TGTGCCATCGCCACAGTCTCCTACGAGCAGCACTTC. This encodes CAIATVSYEQHF.

This clonotype appeared many times. The DNA of the CDR3 is TGCGCCAGCAGCTTTCTAGCGGGGGGGGGCACAGATACGCAGTATTTT. It specifies CASSFLAGGGTDTQYF. This rearrangement joins TRBV5-1 to TRBJ2-3; TRBD2 matches at 12 bases. Trimming removed 2 bases from V and 1 base from J; junction bases left unmatched: 2. Germline CDR1 SGHRS, CDR2 YFSETQ. The CDR3 has 16 residues.

This chain joins TRBV24-1 and TRBJ2-5; 9 positions agree with TRBD2. Germline V CDR1 and CDR2: KGHDR, SFDVKD. The CDR3 is made up of 15 amino acids. J was trimmed by 9 bases and V by 4 bases; bases with no gene match: 11. The CDR3 protein is CATSEQLESGGSQYF. The DNA of the CDR3 is TGTGCCACCAGTGAACAGCTCGAAAGCGGGGGGTCCCAGTACTTC.

Note on this clonotype: It may be a read error: a sequence one base away is much more abundant. The gene calls are TRBV6-6 and TRBJ2-7, with TRBD2 as a possible D gene (5 bases). Germline CDR1 is MNHNY and CDR2 is SVGAGI (reference sequence). V was cut by 5 bases and J by 5 bases, with 16 bases left in between. This CDR3 contains 14 residues. The CDR3 nucleotides are TGTGCCAGCAGTGCCTCGGGATTCCTCCACGAGCAGTACTTC. Its protein product is CASSASGFLHEQYF.

At least ten counts were recorded for this clonotype. The chain combines TRBV11-2 with TRBJ2-7; D is ambiguous. CDR1 SGHAT and CDR2 FQNNGV come from the germline V gene. The CDR3 spans 12 residues. V gave up 1 base and J gave up 6 bases, with 7 bases separating them. CDR3 sequence: CASSLVYFEQYF. In DNA form, the CDR3 reads TGTGCCAGCAGCTTAGTGTATTTCGAGCAGTACTTC. Complete variable domain (other parts from reference TRBV11-2 and TRBJ2-7): EAGVAQSPRYKIIEKRQSVAFWCNPISGHATLYWYQQILGQGPKLLIQFQNNGVVDDSQLPKDRFSAERLKGVDSTLKIQPAKLEDSAVYLCASSLVYFEQYFGPGTRLTVT.

Judged by abundance, this clonotype is medium-sized. The chain is built from TRBV2 and TRBJ2-6, with 7 positions matching TRBD1. CDR1 SNHLY and CDR2 FYNNEI come from the germline V gene. With 6 bases clipped from V and 0 bases from J, the junction kept 8 bases outside the gene matches. This CDR3 region has 17 residues. The CDR3, as DNA: TGTGCCAGCAGAAAAGGGGGCAGCGCCTCTGGGGCCAACGTCCTGACTTTC. It is translated as CASRKGGSASGANVLTF.

About this clonotype itself: Being one base from a much bigger clone, this may be a read error. The chain recombines TRBV11-3 with TRBJ2-7, with D possibly TRBD1 on 6 matching bases. This CDR3 spans 13 amino acids. Per the germline V gene, CDR1 is SGHNT and CDR2 is YENEEA. The DNA for the CDR3 is TGTGCCAGCGGTGACAGGAGCTCCTCCGAGCAGTACTTC. Amino acid sequence: CASGDRSSSEQYF. The variable domain in full, with the rest retrieved from reference TRBV11-3 and TRBJ2-7, is EAGVVQSPRYKIIEKKQPVAFWCNPISGHNTLYWYLQNLGQGPELLIRYENEEAVDDSQLPKDRFSAERLKGVDSTLKIQPAELGDSAVYLCASGDRSSSEQYFGPGTRLTVT.

This clonotype was detected many times. V gene TRBV7-9 combines with J gene TRBJ2-1; 10 positions agree with TRBD2. There are 19 residues in the CDR3. CDR1 is SEHNR and CDR2 is FQNEAQ in the germline V gene (reference sequence). Trimming cost V 5 bases and J 2 bases; bases outside gene matches: 15. The CDR3 nucleotides read TGTGCCAGCAGCGGTAAGGGGACTAGCGCACCCCTACCCTACAATGAGCAGTTCTTC. This translates into CASSGKGTSAPLPYNEQFF.

This clonotype was counted ten times or more. This chain joins TRBV4-1 and TRBJ2-5; D remains unclear. V was trimmed by 0 bases and J by 0 bases, leaving 11 bases between them. Germline V gene lookup returns CDR1 MGHRA and CDR2 YSYEKL. The CDR3 is 16 amino acids. This CDR3 reads CASSQDPRLYQETQYF. The CDR3 nucleotides are TGCGCCAGCAGCCAAGATCCGCGGCTGTACCAAGAGACCCAGTACTTC.

This clonotype was counted many times. The chain links TRBV20-1 to TRBJ1-5; D is possibly TRBD1 (6 bases). Germline V gene lookup returns CDR1 DFQATT and CDR2 SNEGSKA (reference sequence). Trimming took 3 bases from V and 7 from J, leaving 19 bases between them. This CDR3 spans 15 amino acids. For the CDR3, the DNA is TGCAGTGCTAGGGCTAACAGGGCCAATTTACAGCCCCAGCATTTT. This translates into CSARANRANLQPQHF.

At least ten counts were recorded for this clonotype. The gene calls are TRBV5-1 and TRBJ2-1; D unclear. CDR3 length: 15 amino acids. The germline V gene encodes CDR1 SGHRS and CDR2 YFSETQ. The ends were cut back, 4 bases at V and 0 bases at J, with 11 bases in the middle. The CDR3 coding sequence is TGCGCCAGCAGCCGATCATACAGCTCCTACAATGAGCAGTTCTTC. It specifies CASSRSYSSYNEQFF.

This clonotype was found many times. The chain recombines TRBV9 with TRBJ2-3, with D perhaps TRBD2 (6 bases). Trimming stripped 0 bases from V and 6 bases from J, with 11 bases between. Germline V gene sequence: CDR1 SGDLS, CDR2 YYNGEE. This CDR3 spans 14 amino acids. CDR3 DNA: TGTGCCAGCAGCGTAGAGTCAGGGAGGGATACGCAGTATTTT. Translating gives CASSVESGRDTQYF.

This clonotype was counted ten times or more. This chain joins TRBV7-9 and TRBJ2-1, with 14 bases matching TRBD2. There are 16 residues in the CDR3. Germline V gene sequence: CDR1 SEHNR, CDR2 FQNEAQ (reference sequence). With V trimmed by 3 bases and J by 15 bases, 13 bases remained unmatched. CDR3 DNA: TGTGCCAGCAGCTTTTCCACGACTAGCGGGGGGGGCAAGGGGTTCTTC. Its protein product is CASSFSTTSGGGKGFF.

The V gene is TRBV27, the J gene TRBJ1-4, with TRBD1 identical over 7 bases. The germline CDR1 and CDR2 sequences are MNHEY and SMNVEV (reference sequence). CDR3 length: 15 residues. The V and J ends lost 5 bases and 6 bases, in that order; junction bases with no gene match: 9. DNA for the CDR3: TGTGCCAGCAGTAACTACAGGGGAGTTGATGAAAAACTGTTTTTT. This translates into CASSNYRGVDEKLFF.

This clonotype was found many times. The J gene is TRBJ1-2, the V gene TRBV11-2; 10 nucleotides align to TRBD1. The CDR3 spans 16 residues. Trimming at V came to 5 bases and at J to 5 bases, leaving 11 bases not matched to a gene. Germline V gene sequence: CDR1 SGHAT, CDR2 FQNNGV. The CDR3 DNA is TGTGCCAGCAGCACCACCGGGACAGGGGTAGGGTATGGCTACACCTTC. Amino acid sequence: CASSTTGTGVGYGYTF.

This clonotype has just one count. The V call is TRBV15, the J call TRBJ2-1, with a possible D match to TRBD2 (6 bases). The V gene lost 4 bases and the J gene lost 6 bases, with 19 bases spanning the gap. The CDR3 contains 16 residues. The germline CDR1 and CDR2 sequences are LNHNV and YYDKDF (reference sequence). The CDR3 protein is CATSISRAGPPNEQFF. In nucleotides, the CDR3 is TGTGCCACCAGCATTTCGAGGGCGGGGCCCCCCAATGAGCAGTTCTTC.

On this clonotype: Given the absence of the conserved phenylalanine or tryptophan at the CDR3 end, a read error is likely. This chain links TRBV10-3 with TRBJ2-4; a possible D gene is TRBD2 (5 bases). Germline V gives CDR1 ENHRY, CDR2 SYGVKD. This CDR3 region has 19 residues. Trimming pared 3 bases from V and 0 bases from J, leaving 21 bases between. The CDR3 sequence is CAISELPMLGVGAKNIQYL. CDR3 coding DNA: TGTGCCATCAGTGAACTACCAATGCTCGGGGTGGGAGCCAAAAACATTCAGTACCTC.